This TCR beta chain was recovered during a study of T cell repertoires in cytomegalovirus infection. Study-level points and caveats: The ex vivo response was dominated by HLA-C-restricted CMV-specific TCR beta clonotypes. Cumulated frequencies of public TCR beta families served to identify carriers of CMV plus the relevant HLA.

Germline V CDR1 and CDR2: DFQATT, SNEGSKA (reference sequence). This CDR3 has 12 amino acids. Trimming removed 4 bases from V and 6 bases from J, with 9 bases in between. TCRdb re-derived calls from the reads in MiXCR, one entry per CDR3 protein. The sample lists roughly 230,000 distinct CDR3 sequences; roughly 6.5% were seen once. This clonotype was counted many times. Its cognate antigen is unknown. J is TRBJ1-4 and V is TRBV20-1, with D maybe TRBD1 (6 bases). The receptor's source is a human donor in good health (CMV status not recorded). Some clones in this sample may be carry-over from other donors' samples. Sequenced input: PBMCs. The DNA of the CDR3 is TGCAGTGCTAAACAGGGTGATGAAAAACTGTTTTTT. This gives the protein CSAKQGDEKLFF.